The clone carrying this TCR beta chain was seen a few times. The antigen is undetermined. Prepared libraries of TCR beta cDNA carried unique molecular identifiers. TCRdb redid the calling of the PCR reads with MiXCR, one entry per CDR3 protein. The sample comprises about 770,000 distinct CDR3 sequences, 40% to 55% of which are singletons, and 4.9% rests with the top ten. Germline-derived CDR1 and CDR2 are MNHNS and SASEGT. V gave up 4 bases and J gave up 9 bases; unmatched junction bases: 11. The CDR3 totals 16 residues. The source of the sample is a study of post-analysis software for immune sequencing data. Whole-study context: Disease trajectories encompassed relapsing-remitting, secondary progressive and progressive-relapsing multiple sclerosis.

Study conclusions and caveats: In patients, TRBV5-6, TRBV5-1 and TRBV20-1 belonged to roughly five TRBV segments found more frequently than in controls. Samples sharing a preparation batch grouped tightly together when assessed by F measure. Versus controls, multiple sclerosis patients showed significantly lower diversity (normalized Chao1).

The TCR originated in a girl between 5 and 17 years old with multiple sclerosis. The sample taken for sequencing was blood. V usage is TRBV6-1 and J usage is TRBJ2-1; 11 positions agree with TRBD2. The CDR3 coding sequence is TGTGCCAGCAGTGGATATAGCGGGAGGGCCAAGGGTGAGCAGTTCTTC. Its translation: CASSGYSGRAKGEQFF.